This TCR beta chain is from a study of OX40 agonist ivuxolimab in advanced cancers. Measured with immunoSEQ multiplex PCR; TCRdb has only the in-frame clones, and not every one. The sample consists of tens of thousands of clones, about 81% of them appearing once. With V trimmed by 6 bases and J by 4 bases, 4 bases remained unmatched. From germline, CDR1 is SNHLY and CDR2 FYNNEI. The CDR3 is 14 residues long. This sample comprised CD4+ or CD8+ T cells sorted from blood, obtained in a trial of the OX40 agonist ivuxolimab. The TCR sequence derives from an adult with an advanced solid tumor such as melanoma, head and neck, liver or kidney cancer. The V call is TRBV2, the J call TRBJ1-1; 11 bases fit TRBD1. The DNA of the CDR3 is TGTGCCAGCAGAACCGGGACAGGGGGCACTGAAGCTTTCTTT. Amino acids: CASRTGTGGTEAFF.